This TCR beta chain is drawn from a study of Graves' ophthalmopathy and Graves' hyperthyroidism. Broader study findings: Blood was where most expanded thyroid clonotypes above 0.001 frequency also turned up.

RNA transcripts provided the template for amplifying TCR beta CDR3 regions. An initial RT-PCR round employing HTBI primers preceded a second-round multiplex PCR. One entry per CDR3 protein, called by TCRdb with MiXCR from the multiplex PCR reads. There are some 750,000 distinct CDR3 sequences in the sample; 35% to 50% occur only once, and around 40% lies in the top ten. This clonotype was detected many times. What it binds is not known. This CDR3 is built from 15 residues. Trimming shortened V by 4 bases and J by 3 bases, and 15 bases separated the two germline ends. Germline V gene data show CDR1 as SGHTA and CDR2 as FQGNSA.

The origin of this receptor is an adult man with Graves' ophthalmopathy. V and J are TRBV7-2 and TRBJ1-1; D remains ambiguous. The material sequenced was peripheral blood. The CDR3 nucleotides read TGTGCCAGCAGCTCTCGATCCGGTGGGCACACTGAAGCTTTCTTT. This codes for CASSSRSGGHTEAFF.